This T cell receptor beta chain appears in the sequencing data of a study of cytomegalovirus exposure and HLA in healthy donors. Study context: A data release that came early held around 85 million unique TCRs from HLA-typed donors.

CDR1 is SGHRS and CDR2 is YFSETQ in the germline V gene. The CDR3 runs to 13 residues. The V gene lost 1 base and the J gene lost 3 bases, with 4 bases spanning the gap. 60 Vbeta and 13 Jbeta primers were used in PCR. The repertoire was sequenced with immunoSEQ multiplex PCR; TCRdb's copy has only in-frame clones and lacks some. The sample holds roughly 97,000 clones, 60% to 80% seen once. The sequenced sample consisted of PBMCs. This rearrangement joins TRBV5-1 to TRBJ2-2, with unresolved D. This clonotype was obtained from a man in his fifties or sixties in good health and CMV-seropositive. The CDR3 coding sequence is TGCGCCAGCAGCTTGTTAGACACCGGGGAGCTGTTTTTT. This gives the protein CASSLLDTGELFF.